This T cell receptor beta chain stems from a study of CD8 T cells in Susac syndrome. On this clonotype: The antigen is not known.

Broader study findings: The study admitted that it had a relatively small number of individuals in its TCR sequencing and HLA analysis.

Random-hexamer reverse transcription was applied to roughly 0.5 to 1 ug RNA. The CDR3 of TCR beta was amplified by immunoSEQ multiplex PCR across 54 Vbeta and 13 Jbeta. TCRdb used MiXCR to reprocess the immunoSEQ multiplex PCR reads, holding one entry per CDR3 protein. Found here are 400,000 or so distinct CDR3 sequences, approximately 89% of them singletons; the top ten hold about 0.1%. V dropped 6 bases and J dropped 3 bases, with 17 bases sitting between them. CDR1 is GTSNPN and CDR2 is SVGIG in the germline V gene (reference sequence). The CDR3 extends over 14 amino acids. The patients who served as multiple sclerosis controls were treatment-naive and had stable or active relapsing-remitting disease that fulfilled the revised McDonald criteria. Bulk CD8+ and CD4+ cells came from magnetic negative isolation; CD8+ TEMRA by FACS.

The sample consisted of CD8+ T cells from PBMCs. This sequence joins TRBV30 and TRBJ1-2; a weak D match, TRBD1 (5 bases). This sequence was found in a human donor with multiple sclerosis. CDR3 in DNA: TGTGCCTGCCGGCATCGGGACGGCCACTATGGCTACACCTTC. It encodes CACRHRDGHYGYTF.